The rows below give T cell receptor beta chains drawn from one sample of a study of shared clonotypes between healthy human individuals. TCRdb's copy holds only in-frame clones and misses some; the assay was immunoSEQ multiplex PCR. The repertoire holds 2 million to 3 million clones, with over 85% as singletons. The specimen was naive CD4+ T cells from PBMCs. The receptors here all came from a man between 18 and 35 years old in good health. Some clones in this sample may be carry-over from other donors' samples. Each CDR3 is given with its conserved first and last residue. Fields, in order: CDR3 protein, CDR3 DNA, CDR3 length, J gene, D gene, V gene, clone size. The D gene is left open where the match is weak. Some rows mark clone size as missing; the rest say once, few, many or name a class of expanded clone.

CASSLGGPNEKLFF TGCGCCAGCAGCTTGGGAGGCCCTAATGAAAAACTGTTTTTT 14 TRBJ1-4 NA TRBV5-1 NA
CASSLRWTSGALSSYNEQFF TGTGCCAGCAGTTTACGTTGGACTAGCGGGGCCCTCAGCTCCTACAATGAGCAGTTCTTC 20 TRBJ2-1 TRBD2 TRBV27 NA
CASRGLAAYYEQYF TGTGCCAGCAGAGGACTAGCGGCCTACTACGAGCAGTACTTC 14 TRBJ2-7 TRBD2 TRBV6-1 once
CASSVQGWNTEAFF TGCGCCAGCAGCGTACAGGGCTGGAACACTGAAGCTTTCTTT 14 TRBJ1-1 NA TRBV5-1 NA
CSVDQGTNEKLFF TGCAGCGTTGATCAGGGAACAAATGAAAAACTGTTTTTT 13 TRBJ1-4 NA TRBV29-1 NA
CASSHESSTDTQYF TGCGCCAGCAGCCACGAGTCTAGCACAGATACGCAGTATTTT 14 TRBJ2-3 NA TRBV4-1 NA
CASSQGAGGSYNEQFF TGTGCCAGCAGCCAAGGCGCCGGGGGCTCCTACAATGAGCAGTTCTTC 16 TRBJ2-1 NA TRBV4-2 NA
CATNRGPTQGGELFF TGTGCCACCAACAGGGGGCCGACGCAAGGCGGGGAGCTGTTTTTT 15 TRBJ2-2 TRBD1 TRBV6-1 NA
CASSPQGIIGGEAFF TGTGCCAGCAGCCCTCAGGGAATAATCGGAGGGGAAGCTTTCTTT 15 TRBJ1-1 NA TRBV13 few
CASSPYRVQETQYF TGTGCCAGCAGTCCCTACAGGGTCCAAGAGACCCAGTACTTC 14 TRBJ2-5 NA TRBV28 NA
CASSLRAPGAAYGYTF TGTGCCAGCAGTTTACGCGCGCCGGGGGCTGCCTATGGCTACACCTTC 16 TRBJ1-2 NA TRBV28 NA
CASSSSGERVHNEQFF TGTGCCAGCAGTTCCTCGGGTGAGCGGGTCCACAATGAGCAGTTCTTC 16 TRBJ2-1 NA TRBV27 NA
CASSLEGSSGNTIYF TGTGCCAGCAGCTTAGAAGGGTCCTCTGGAAACACCATATATTTT 15 TRBJ1-3 NA TRBV7-3 NA
CASSYSTDYEQYF TGTGCCAGCAGTTACTCGACGGACTACGAGCAGTACTTC 13 TRBJ2-7 NA TRBV6-5 NA
CASSLRGLRSNQPQHF TGTGCCAGCAGTTTACGGGGACTCCGTAGCAATCAGCCCCAGCATTTT 16 TRBJ1-5 NA TRBV28 NA
CASIPEGRVLPQHF TGTGCCAGCATCCCTGAGGGCCGAGTCTTACCCCAGCATTTT 14 TRBJ1-5 NA TRBV28 few
CSVSGRVADTQYF TGCAGCGTCAGCGGGAGGGTAGCAGATACGCAGTATTTT 13 TRBJ2-3 TRBD2 TRBV29-1 NA
CSKRTGGRDEQFF TGCAGCAAAAGGACAGGGGGCCGCGATGAGCAGTTCTTC 13 TRBJ2-1 TRBD1 TRBV29-1 NA
CASSARDRTYGYTF TGTGCCAGCAGCGCCCGGGACAGGACCTATGGCTACACCTTC 14 TRBJ1-2 TRBD1 TRBV9 NA
CASSRTTDNQPQHF TGCGCCAGCAGCCGGACGACAGATAATCAGCCCCAGCATTTT 14 TRBJ1-5 NA TRBV4-1 NA
CASSRTGAYEQYF TGTGCCAGCTCACGGACGGGAGCCTACGAGCAGTACTTC 13 TRBJ2-7 NA TRBV19 once
CASSLVGGEKLFF TGCGCCAGCAGCTTGGTGGGGGGCGAAAAACTGTTTTTT 13 TRBJ1-4 NA TRBV5-1 NA
CAISDGTSGLTDTQYF TGTGCCATCAGTGACGGGACTAGCGGGCTGACAGATACGCAGTATTTT 16 TRBJ2-3 TRBD2 TRBV10-3 NA
CASSDPGQGHYEQYF TGTGCCAGCAGTGACCCGGGACAGGGGCACTACGAGCAGTACTTC 15 TRBJ2-7 TRBD1 TRBV28 NA
CASRPYSGSGYEQYF TGTGCCAGCAGACCCTATAGCGGGAGCGGGTACGAGCAGTACTTC 15 TRBJ2-7 TRBD2 TRBV28 once
CASSRNRYDLDEQFF TGTGCCAGCAGCCGGAACAGGTACGATCTTGATGAGCAGTTCTTC 15 TRBJ2-1 NA TRBV4-2 NA
CASSSMAGDEQYF TGTGCCAGCAGCTCTATGGCAGGGGACGAGCAGTACTTC 13 TRBJ2-7 NA TRBV7-9 once
CASSQLEAGTYEQYF TGCGCCAGCAGCCAATTGGAAGCGGGAACCTACGAGCAGTACTTC 15 TRBJ2-7 TRBD2 TRBV4-1 few
CASSPAGKDWETQYF TGTGCCAGCTCACCAGCAGGGAAGGACTGGGAGACCCAGTACTTC 15 TRBJ2-5 NA TRBV18 NA
CASSATKNTGELFF TGTGCCAGCAGTGCGACTAAGAACACCGGGGAGCTGTTTTTT 14 TRBJ2-2 NA TRBV2 NA
CSAITDEQYF TGCAGTGCCATTACGGACGAGCAGTACTTC 10 TRBJ2-7 NA TRBV20-1 NA
CASIQGNADTQYF TGTGCCAGCATTCAGGGGAACGCAGATACGCAGTATTTT 13 TRBJ2-3 NA TRBV28 NA
CASSIDQTTKKQYF TGTGCCAGTAGTATAGATCAGACCACCAAGAAGCAGTACTTC 14 TRBJ2-7 NA TRBV19 NA
CASRGTDTQYF TGTGCCAGCAGAGGAACAGATACGCAGTATTTT 11 TRBJ2-3 NA TRBV28 NA
CASSWWRETDTQYF TGTGCCAGCAGTTGGTGGAGGGAAACAGATACGCAGTATTTT 14 TRBJ2-3 NA TRBV27 NA
CASSLDRGLEQFF TGTGCCAGCTCACTAGACAGGGGATTGGAGCAGTTCTTC 13 TRBJ2-1 TRBD1 TRBV18 NA
CASSLYGDGQPQHF TGTGCCAGCAGCTTGTATGGCGACGGGCAGCCCCAGCATTTT 14 TRBJ1-5 NA TRBV5-6 NA
CASSEVGVTDTQYF TGTGCCAGCAGTGAAGTCGGAGTTACAGATACGCAGTATTTT 14 TRBJ2-3 NA TRBV2 NA
CASSLTSMNTEAFF TGTGCCAGCAGTTTGACGAGTATGAACACTGAAGCTTTCTTT 14 TRBJ1-1 NA TRBV25-1 few
CASSPRDSGREEQFF TGTGCCAGCAGCCCTCGAGATAGCGGGAGGGAAGAGCAGTTCTTC 15 TRBJ2-1 TRBD2 TRBV7-3 NA
CASSLTSGSLETQYF TGCGCCAGCAGCTTAACCAGCGGGAGTCTAGAGACCCAGTACTTC 15 TRBJ2-5 TRBD2 TRBV5-1 NA
CASSSPGTSVYNEQFF TGTGCCAGCAGTTCCCCCGGGACTAGCGTCTACAATGAGCAGTTCTTC 16 TRBJ2-1 TRBD2 TRBV28 NA
CASSTAVIAFF TGTGCCAGTAGTACCGCAGTAATAGCTTTCTTT 11 TRBJ1-1 NA TRBV19 NA
CASSFLTGQPYGYTF TGTGCCAGCAGTTTTCTGACAGGGCAGCCCTATGGCTACACCTTC 15 TRBJ1-2 TRBD1 TRBV28 NA
CASSPTASGRETQYF TGCGCCAGCAGCCCAACGGCTAGCGGAAGAGAGACCCAGTACTTC 15 TRBJ2-5 TRBD2 TRBV5-1 NA
CASSLNRVNTEAFF TGTGCCAGCTCACTAAACAGGGTGAACACTGAAGCTTTCTTT 14 TRBJ1-1 NA TRBV18 NA
CASSFGSSGNTIYF TGTGCCAGCAGCTTCGGCAGTTCTGGAAACACCATATATTTT 14 TRBJ1-3 NA TRBV7-3 few
CASSRGQLLANTGELFF TGTGCCAGCAGCCGCGGACAGCTTCTCGCGAACACCGGGGAGCTGTTTTTT 17 TRBJ2-2 NA TRBV4-2 NA
CASSEQAYSGNTIYF TGTGCCAGCAGTGAACAGGCCTACTCTGGAAACACCATATATTTT 15 TRBJ1-3 NA TRBV6-1 NA
CASTPSGASKNSNQPQHF TGTGCCAGCACCCCTTCAGGGGCTTCTAAGAATAGCAATCAGCCCCAGCATTTT 18 TRBJ1-5 NA TRBV28 NA
CASSREQVADTQYF TGTGCCAGCTCACGGGAGCAGGTGGCAGATACGCAGTATTTT 14 TRBJ2-3 NA TRBV18 NA
CASSQGTGTDTQYF TGCGCCAGCAGCCAAGGTACCGGCACAGATACGCAGTATTTT 14 TRBJ2-3 NA TRBV5-1 NA
CASSDPGQGAYEQYF TGCGCCAGCAGTGACCCCGGACAGGGGGCCTACGAGCAGTACTTC 15 TRBJ2-7 TRBD1 TRBV10-1 NA
CASSQSDSPQLSYQPQHF TGTGCCAGCAGCCAATCGGACAGCCCCCAATTGTCCTATCAGCCCCAGCATTTT 18 TRBJ1-5 NA TRBV16 NA
CASSPVYSNQPQHF TGTGCCAGCAGTCCTGTTTATAGCAATCAGCCCCAGCATTTT 14 TRBJ1-5 NA TRBV28 few
CASSLRNPPASGPHEQYF TGCGCCAGCAGCTTGAGGAACCCGCCAGCCTCGGGTCCCCACGAGCAGTACTTC 18 TRBJ2-7 NA TRBV5-1 NA
CASSVGSGRVYQSSYEQYF TGTGCCAGCAGCGTAGGAAGCGGGAGGGTCTATCAGAGCTCCTACGAGCAGTACTTC 19 TRBJ2-7 TRBD2 TRBV9 NA
CASRKAPQETQYF TGTGCCAGTAGGAAGGCACCACAAGAGACCCAGTACTTC 13 TRBJ2-5 NA TRBV19 NA
CASTLQGATNEKLFF TGTGCCAGCACACTTCAGGGGGCGACTAATGAAAAACTGTTTTTT 15 TRBJ1-4 TRBD1 TRBV2 NA
CATSPGVSEQYF TGTGCCACCAGCCCAGGTGTGAGCGAGCAGTACTTC 12 TRBJ2-7 NA TRBV15 NA